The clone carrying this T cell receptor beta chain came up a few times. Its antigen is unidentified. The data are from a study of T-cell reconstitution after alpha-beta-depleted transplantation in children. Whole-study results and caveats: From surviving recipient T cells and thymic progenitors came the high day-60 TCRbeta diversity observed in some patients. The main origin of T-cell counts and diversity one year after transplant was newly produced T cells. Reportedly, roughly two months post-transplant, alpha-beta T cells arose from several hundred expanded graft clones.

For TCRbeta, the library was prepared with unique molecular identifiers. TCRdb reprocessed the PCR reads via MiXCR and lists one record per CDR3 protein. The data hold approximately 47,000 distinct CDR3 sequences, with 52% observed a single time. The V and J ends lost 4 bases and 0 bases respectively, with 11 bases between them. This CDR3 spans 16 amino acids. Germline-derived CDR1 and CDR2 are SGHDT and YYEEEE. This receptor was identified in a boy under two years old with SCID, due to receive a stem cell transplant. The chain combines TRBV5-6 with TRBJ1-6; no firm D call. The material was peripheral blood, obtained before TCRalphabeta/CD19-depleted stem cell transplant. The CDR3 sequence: CASSTTRDSYNSPLHF. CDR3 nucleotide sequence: TGTGCCAGCAGCACAACTCGGGACTCCTATAATTCACCCCTCCACTTT.